This TCR beta chain was identified in a study of blood T cell repertoires in COVID-19. Study-level information: The United States, Italy and Spain supplied acute and convalescent COVID-19 samples. PBMCs, B-cell-depleted T cells, or T cells provided the cDNA or gDNA that made up the material.

The CDR3 length is 13 residues. The germline V gene encodes CDR1 LNHNV and CDR2 YYDKDF (reference sequence). With 4 bases removed from V and 0 bases from J, the gap between germline ends came to 6 bases. Study processing details: Reference gene primer amplification in the assay estimated nucleated cell counts. The assay was immunoSEQ multiplex PCR, and TCRdb's table has in-frame clones only and misses some. V and J calls and clone size come straight from that table; D and trimming were deduced from the DNA. This sample carries roughly 140,000 clones, approximately 90% of them seen once, and the ten largest clones take about 2.4%.

This receptor was taken from a woman in her sixties or seventies with acute or convalescent COVID-19. V is TRBV15 and J is TRBJ1-1; D uncertain. What was sequenced was peripheral blood. The CDR3 sequence: CATSTYLNTEAFF. The CDR3 DNA reads TGTGCCACCAGCACTTATTTGAACACTGAAGCTTTCTTT.